Below, 25 T cell receptor beta chains from the same sample are listed, as sequenced in a study of OX40 agonist ivuxolimab in advanced cancers. Library creation used the immunoSEQ multiplex PCR assay. The table was pulled from immuneACCESS by TCRdb, which kept in-frame rearrangements only. Such tables lose some clones; where checked, under half of the loss comes from unresolved V genes, and the rest has no known cause. Present in this sample are approximately 74,000 clones, 85% to 95% of which were seen just once. The ten largest clones represent 5.9% of the sample. The source was CD4+ or CD8+ T cells sorted from blood, collected in a trial of the OX40 agonist ivuxolimab. The receptors were sampled from an adult with an advanced solid tumor such as melanoma, head and neck, liver or kidney cancer.

The chain is built from TRBV28 and TRBJ2-1; no clear D. The CDR3 totals 12 residues. Trimming took off 4 bases at V and 3 bases at J, with 4 bases between the two ends. Germline CDR1 MDHEN, CDR2 SYDVKM. Here the CDR3 reads CASSSLYNEQFF. The CDR3 DNA follows: TGTGCCAGCAGTTCACTCTACAATGAGCAGTTCTTC.

This chain uses TRBV4-1 with TRBJ2-7; either TRBD1 or TRBD2 may supply D (5 bases each). Germline CDR1 reads MGHRA; CDR2 reads YSYEKL. V lost 7 bases and J 5 bases, leaving 18 bases between the germline ends. The CDR3 runs to 14 residues. Here the CDR3 reads CASTTSPGRHEQYF. DNA for the CDR3: TGCGCCAGCACCACAAGTCCGGGGCGCCACGAGCAGTACTTC.

Notes on this clone: The sample contains more than one DNA sequence encoding this CDR3. The V and J genes are TRBV15 and TRBJ1-3; the D gene is possibly TRBD1 (6 bases). CDR1 LNHNV and CDR2 YYDKDF come from the germline V gene (reference sequence). The CDR3 sequence is 15 residues long. Deletions cut 0 bases from V and 7 bases from J, with 13 bases between. The CDR3 DNA sequence: TGTGCCACCAGCAGAGACAGGGGCCCAGGGAACACCATATATTTT. Encoded protein: CATSRDRGPGNTIYF.

The chain couples TRBV4-3 to TRBJ2-1; D call uncertain. Germline V gene data show CDR1 as LGHNA and CDR2 as YSLEER. V lost 3 bases to trimming and J lost 5 bases, with 11 bases between them. There are 14 residues in the CDR3. The CDR3 DNA follows: TGCGCCAGCAGCCATACAATCGGAGACAATGAGCAGTTCTTC. It codes for CASSHTIGDNEQFF.

Points on this clone: A junction end diverges from the germline sequence, so it may reflect a read error. The chain uses TRBV4-3 and TRBJ1-4; D remains ambiguous. CDR3 length equals 13 residues. The germline V gene has CDR1 LGHNA and CDR2 YSLEER. DNA for the CDR3: TGCACCAGCTCGGCGGGGTCATTCGAAAAACTGTTTTTT. This translates into CTSSAGSFEKLFF.

The V call is TRBV6-1, the J call TRBJ2-7, with D perhaps matching TRBD1 or TRBD2 (6 bases each). With 1 base removed from V and 2 bases from J, the gap between germline ends came to 12 bases. Per germline, CDR1 MNHNS and CDR2 SASEGT. This CDR3 comprises 15 residues. CDR3 nucleotide sequence: TGTGCCAGCAGTGAAGTGGGGGGCGGAGCCTACGAGCAGTACTTC. Its translation: CASSEVGGGAYEQYF.

The chain is built from TRBV29-1 and TRBJ2-3; 8 nucleotides align to TRBD1. Germline loops: CDR1 SQVTM, CDR2 ANQGSEA. Trimming cost V 6 bases and J 3 bases; bases outside gene matches: 5. This CDR3 contains 13 residues. As DNA, the CDR3 is TGCAGCGTCAGGGGGCCGGTAACAGATACGCAGTATTTT. This translates into CSVRGPVTDTQYF.

About this clone: Sequence at one end of the junction differs from germline and may be a read error. The rearrangement uses TRBV7-9 and TRBJ1-6; D is ambiguous. This CDR3 comprises 11 residues. Germline V gene data show CDR1 as SEHNR and CDR2 as FQNEAQ (reference sequence). The CDR3 spells CASSLGGPLHF. Here the CDR3 DNA reads TGTGCCAGCAGTTTAGGAGGACCCCTCCACTTT.

In this sample, this clone turned up once. The genes are TRBV5-6 and TRBJ2-1; the match to TRBD1 covers 7 bases. Trimming took 5 bases from V and 5 from J; bases not matched to a gene: 10. This CDR3 comprises 15 residues. Germline V lookup: CDR1 SGHDT, CDR2 YYEEEE. The CDR3 nucleotides are TGTGCCAGCAGTTACTCACTTACAGGGGACAATGAGCAGTTCTTC. This sequence encodes CASSYSLTGDNEQFF.

The chain carries TRBV4-3 and TRBJ2-7, with a tentative D call TRBD2 (7 bases). CDR3 length: 15 residues. The V gene's germline CDR1 is LGHNA and CDR2 YSLEER. Trimming took 1 base from V and 3 from J, leaving 13 bases between them. The CDR3 sequence is CASSQADRGGYEQYF. For the CDR3, the DNA is TGCGCCAGCAGCCAAGCGGATAGGGGGGGCTACGAGCAGTACTTC.

CDR3 sequence: CASSQDSSYQPQHF. Here the CDR3 DNA reads TGCGCCAGCAGCCAAGACTCAAGTTATCAGCCCCAGCATTTT. The chain links TRBV4-3 to TRBJ1-5; D not certain. The CDR3 sequence is 14 residues long. Germline CDR1 LGHNA, CDR2 YSLEER. Trimming removed 0 bases at V and 5 bases at J, with 8 bases between.

This chain links TRBV6-5 with TRBJ1-1, with D possibly matching TRBD1 (5 bases). CDR1 and CDR2 from the germline V gene are MNHEY and SVGAGI. CDR3 length: 11 amino acids. V was clipped by 8 bases and J by 7 bases, with 11 bases between them. CDR3 residues: CASGDSFEAFF. The CDR3 nucleotides are TGTGCCAGCGGAGACAGCTTTGAAGCTTTCTTT.

This rearrangement joins TRBV5-8 to TRBJ2-7; TRBD2 matches at 11 bases. V shed 4 bases and J 2 bases; nucleotides not matched to a gene: 11. The CDR3 covers 17 residues. Germline V gene lookup returns CDR1 SGHTS and CDR2 YDEGEE. The CDR3 DNA reads TGTGCCAGCAGCCTCCCAGGACGACTAGCGGGGACCTACGAGCAGTACTTC. Protein product: CASSLPGRLAGTYEQYF.

J is TRBJ2-7 and V is TRBV7-6; D is uncertain. The CDR3 contains 15 residues. Trimming cost V 5 bases and J 2 bases, with 16 bases left between them. Per germline, CDR1 SGHVS and CDR2 FNYEAQ. The CDR3 DNA reads TGTGCCAGCAGCCAAGATCGATCATCCACCTACGAGCAGTACTTC. Its translation: CASSQDRSSTYEQYF.

V usage is TRBV4-1 and J usage is TRBJ2-6; 9 bases match TRBD1. Trimming removed 0 bases from V and 0 bases from J; junction bases left unmatched: 15. This CDR3 has 22 residues. Germline values: CDR1 MGHRA, CDR2 YSYEKL. CDR3 region: CASSQDPSRWTGDISGANVLTF. The CDR3 nucleotides read TGCGCCAGCAGCCAAGATCCTTCTCGTTGGACAGGGGATATCTCTGGGGCCAACGTCCTGACTTTC.

The chain carries TRBV6-1 and TRBJ2-7; D is possibly TRBD2 (6 bases). Looked up from germline, CDR1 is MNHNS and CDR2 is SASEGT. V lost 6 bases and J 6 bases, leaving 12 bases between the germline ends. CDR3 length equals 12 residues. The CDR3 reads CASSEIGGEQYF. The CDR3 nucleotides read TGTGCCAGCAGCGAGATCGGGGGCGAGCAGTACTTC.

The rearrangement links TRBV29-1 to TRBJ1-1; D is unresolved. This CDR3 is built from 11 residues. CDR1 and CDR2 from the germline V gene are SQVTM and ANQGSEA. Trimming removed 7 bases from V and 5 bases from J, with 11 bases in between. CDR3 sequence (DNA): TGCAGCGCACAATGGCGGACTGAAGCTTTCTTT. It encodes CSAQWRTEAFF.

The V and J genes are TRBV6-6 and TRBJ2-5; D unclear. The CDR3 runs 12 residues. Germline CDR1 MNHNY, CDR2 SVGAGI (reference sequence). V was cut by 4 bases and J by 1 base, with 4 bases left in between. CDR3 sequence (DNA): TGTGCCAGCAGTTTCGTCCAAGAGACCCAGTACTTC. Protein product: CASSFVQETQYF.

V is TRBV27 and J is TRBJ1-5, with 7 bases that match TRBD1. Germline V gene sequence: CDR1 MNHEY, CDR2 SMNVEV (reference sequence). The CDR3 consists of 14 residues. V lost 2 bases and J lost 9; bases outside the gene matches: 7. CDR3 bases: TGTGCCAGCAGTTTAACGACAGGGCAATGGCCCCAGCATTTT. Encoded protein: CASSLTTGQWPQHF.

The rearrangement links TRBV11-2 to TRBJ2-5; the D gene is possibly TRBD2 (5 bases). Per germline, CDR1 SGHAT and CDR2 FQNNGV. V was clipped by 0 bases and J by 5 bases, with 13 bases between them. The CDR3 extends over 15 amino acids. CDR3 amino acids: CASSLELVSGETQYF. The CDR3 DNA is TGTGCCAGCAGCTTAGAACTAGTCTCCGGGGAGACCCAGTACTTC.

This clone was observed a few times. The chain has TRBV2 and TRBJ1-5, with D possibly TRBD1 on 5 matching bases. The CDR3 length is 16 residues. Trimming stripped 6 bases from V and 7 bases from J, with 22 bases between. Germline CDR1 SNHLY, CDR2 FYNNEI. CDR3 bases: TGTGCCAGCAGCCAATATGCGGGGCAGGTAGACCAGCCCCAGCATTTT. This gives the protein CASSQYAGQVDQPQHF.

The rearrangement links TRBV7-9 to TRBJ2-7; tentatively, D is TRBD2 (6 bases). CDR1 is SEHNR and CDR2 is FQNEAQ in the germline V gene (reference sequence). V was shortened by 5 bases and J by 5 bases, with 19 bases between the two germline ends. The CDR3 is made up of 15 amino acids. This chain's CDR3 is CASSLTSHREDEQYF. The DNA for the CDR3 is TGTGCCAGCAGCCTGACGTCTCATAGGGAGGACGAGCAGTACTTC.

This sequence joins TRBV5-1 and TRBJ2-3, with 8 positions matching TRBD1. The CDR3 extends over 15 amino acids. CDR1 is SGHRS, CDR2 YFSETQ, per germline. V was clipped by 2 bases and J by 0 bases; unmatched bases: 2. DNA of the CDR3: TGCGCCAGCAGCTTCAGGGGGCGAAGCACAGATACGCAGTATTTT. This translates into CASSFRGRSTDTQYF. Drawing the rest from reference TRBV5-1 and TRBJ2-3, the complete variable domain is KAGVTQTPRYLIKTRGQQVTLSCSPISGHRSVSWYQQTPGQGLQFLFEYFSETQRNKGNFPGRFSGRQFSNSRSEMNVSTLELGDSALYLCASSFRGRSTDTQYFGPGTRLTVL.

The chain links TRBV5-8 to TRBJ1-2, with 7 bases lining up with TRBD1. The CDR3 has 14 amino acids. Germline V gives CDR1 SGHTS, CDR2 YDEGEE. Trimming cost V 0 bases and J 5 bases; bases outside gene matches: 4. CDR3 protein: CASSLEGAVYGYTF. DNA for the CDR3: TGTGCCAGCAGCTTGGAGGGGGCAGTTTATGGCTACACCTTC.

The chain combines TRBV6-5 with TRBJ2-7; D ambiguous. This CDR3 has 12 residues. Trimming removed 2 bases at V and 5 bases at J, with 7 bases between. The germline gives CDR1 MNHEY, CDR2 SVGAGI. In DNA, the CDR3 is TGTGCCAGCAGTTACGGGGTTGACGAGCAGTACTTC. Its protein product is CASSYGVDEQYF.